The entry that follows covers one T cell receptor (beta chain) sequence. This clonotype came up many times. This receptor's antigen is unknown. Base qualities are not provided; no much larger clone lies one nucleotide away. V sheds 5 bases and J sheds 4 bases, leaving 11 bases between their ends. The CDR3 runs 13 residues from the cysteine to the phenylalanine. Here the CDR3 DNA is all that survives: 39 bases in frame from base 1. The germline V gene encodes CDR1 MNHEY and CDR2 SVGAGI. The healthy controls were volunteers from a blood bank in Maryland, USA. For the sorted-subset TCR libraries, the starting material was roughly 1 million sorted CD4+ or CD8+ T cells. Peripheral blood was subjected to Ficoll-Hypaque density gradient centrifugation to isolate PBMCs, which were then cryopreserved in liquid nitrogen. Paired sorted CD4+ and CD8+ subsets came from healthy controls, HAM/TSP patients and MS patients.

cDNA was synthesized by template-switch 5'RACE using a primer carrying a 10-nucleotide random unique molecular identifier by which each TCR transcript was tagged. Every sequencing run covered 15-18 subjects and yielded more than 170 million TCR-beta sequences. Total RNA was extracted with the RNeasy kit. The KAPA Real-time Library Amplification kit was used to amplify TCR-beta VDJ regions with primers targeting the TCR constant region and the 5'RACE anchor. Sample indexes and Illumina adaptors were added in a first PCR, and a second PCR then increased library yield. After Ampure bead purification, the roughly 650 bp TCR product was size-selected on a 2% E-gel SizeSelection system. Before pooling, libraries had their quality checked on a Bioanalyzer, their concentration measured with Qubit, and their quantity determined with the Kapa Library Quantification kit. An Illumina HiSeq 2500 sequenced the libraries paired-end 2 x 150 bp. To increase sequence diversity, roughly 24-32% phiX was spiked into each library pool. Per the original workflow: The UMI-based MiGEC pipeline processed quality-filtered reads and removed over 80% of raw TCR sequences during error correction. VDJ genes were aligned to IMGT germline references, and each clonotype was defined by a unique CDR3 amino acid sequence together with V-J genes. Clonal expansion, Shannon diversity and CDR3 relatedness were evaluated with VDJtools (CalcPairwiseDistances, ClusterSamples), while phylogenetic trees were built in CLCbio workbench. Expanded clones were defined as having at least 8 unique UMIs, based on coefficient-of-variation modelling across technical triplicates. The public reads were reprocessed in TCRdb via fastp at Q25 and MiXCR, keeping in-frame beta chains. Identical CDR3 proteins give one entry, which carries the most common genes and DNA. TCRdb's processing, not the study's, gives the V and J calls here. Present in this sample are around 40,000 distinct CDR3 sequences, approximately 7.2% of which were seen just once. The top ten hold 5.7% of the sample.

The data originate from a study of neurological immune-mediated disorders (dated by TCRdb to the late 2010s). Study-wide context: The study compared peripheral blood TCR-beta repertoires of HTLV-I-associated myelopathy (HAM/TSP) patients, multiple sclerosis patients and healthy controls using UMI-based sequencing. Alongside PBMC samples, the set of about 100 TCR-beta libraries contained longitudinal samples, technical triplicates, and paired CD4+ and CD8+ T-cell subsets that had been sorted. The cohort was made up of 65 to 75 subjects, consisting of around 14 HAM/TSP patients, 34 multiple sclerosis patients and around 20 healthy controls. Results and caveats for the whole study, not just this receptor: Across subjects, expanded clones never shared an identical CDR3 amino acid sequence, which suggests that the TCR-beta repertoires in every group were private. TCR clonal expansion was highest in HAM/TSP patients and lowest in MS patients, with MS patients falling below even healthy controls.

This sequence uses TRBV6-5 and TRBJ1-1; the D gene lacks a confident call. This receptor was taken from a man in his forties or fifties in good health. The specimen sequenced was CD4+ T cells from blood. The nucleotides are TGTGCCAGCAGTCACGCGGGGAGCACTGAAGCTTTCTTT. This is translated as CASSHAGSTEAFF.